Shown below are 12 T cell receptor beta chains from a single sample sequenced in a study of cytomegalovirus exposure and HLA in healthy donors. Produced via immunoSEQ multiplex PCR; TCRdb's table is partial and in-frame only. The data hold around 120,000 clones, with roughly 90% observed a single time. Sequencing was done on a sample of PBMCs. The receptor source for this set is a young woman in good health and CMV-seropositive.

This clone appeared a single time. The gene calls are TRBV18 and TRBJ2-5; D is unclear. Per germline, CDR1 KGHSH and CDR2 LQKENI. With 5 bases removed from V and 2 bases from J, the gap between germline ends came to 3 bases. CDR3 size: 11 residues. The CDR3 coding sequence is TGTGCCAGCTCATCACAAGAGACCCAGTACTTC. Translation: CASSSQETQYF.

The CDR3 sequence: CASSYGGSGIYNEQFF. CDR3 sequence (DNA): TGTGCCAGCAGTTACGGCGGGAGCGGGATCTACAATGAGCAGTTCTTC. This chain uses TRBV6-6 with TRBJ2-1, with 7 bases lining up with TRBD2. V lost 2 bases and J lost 3; bases outside the gene matches: 7. The CDR3 covers 16 residues. The germline V gene encodes CDR1 MNHNY and CDR2 SVGAGI (reference sequence).

CDR3 protein: CASSLSWAGQGAPYEQYF. The CDR3 DNA sequence: TGTGCCAGCAGCTTATCCTGGGCAGGACAGGGGGCCCCCTACGAGCAGTACTTC. The genes are TRBV11-3 and TRBJ2-7; 11 bases line up with TRBD1. The CDR3 runs to 18 residues. The trim removed 2 bases at V and 2 bases at J, leaving 11 bases unmatched. Germline values: CDR1 SGHNT, CDR2 YENEEA.

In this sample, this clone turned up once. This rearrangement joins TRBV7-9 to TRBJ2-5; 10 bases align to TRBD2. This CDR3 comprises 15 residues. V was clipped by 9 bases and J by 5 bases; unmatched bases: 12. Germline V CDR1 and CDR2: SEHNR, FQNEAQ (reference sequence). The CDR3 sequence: CASNAGAGGPETQYF. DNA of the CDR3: TGTGCCAGTAATGCAGGAGCGGGGGGGCCGGAGACCCAGTACTTC.

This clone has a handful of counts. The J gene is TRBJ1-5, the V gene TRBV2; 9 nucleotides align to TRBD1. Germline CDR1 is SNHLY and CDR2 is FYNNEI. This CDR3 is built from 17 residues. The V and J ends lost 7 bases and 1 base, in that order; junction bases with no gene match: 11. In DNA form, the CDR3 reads TGTGCCAGCACCAAAGCCGGGACAGGGATGAGCAATCAGCCCCAGCATTTT. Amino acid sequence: CASTKAGTGMSNQPQHF. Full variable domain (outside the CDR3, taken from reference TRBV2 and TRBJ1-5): EPEVTQTPSHQVTQMGQEVILRCVPISNHLYFYWYRQILGQKVEFLVSFYNNEISEKSEIFDDQFSVERPDGSNFTLKIRSTKLEDSAMYFCASTKAGTGMSNQPQHFGDGTRLSIL.

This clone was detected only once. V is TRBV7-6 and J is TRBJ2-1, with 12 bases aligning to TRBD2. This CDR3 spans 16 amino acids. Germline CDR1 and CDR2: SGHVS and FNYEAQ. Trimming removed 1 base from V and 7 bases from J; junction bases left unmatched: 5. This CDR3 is CASSLGLAGAGNEQFF. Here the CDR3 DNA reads TGTGCCAGCAGCTTAGGACTAGCGGGGGCGGGGAATGAGCAGTTCTTC.

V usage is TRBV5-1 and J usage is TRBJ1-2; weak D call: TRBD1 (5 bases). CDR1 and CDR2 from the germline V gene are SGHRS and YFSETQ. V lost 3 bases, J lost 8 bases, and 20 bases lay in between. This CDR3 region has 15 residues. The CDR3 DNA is TGCGCCAGCAGCTGGCGACAGATTGGAGCTTACGGCTACACCTTC. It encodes CASSWRQIGAYGYTF.

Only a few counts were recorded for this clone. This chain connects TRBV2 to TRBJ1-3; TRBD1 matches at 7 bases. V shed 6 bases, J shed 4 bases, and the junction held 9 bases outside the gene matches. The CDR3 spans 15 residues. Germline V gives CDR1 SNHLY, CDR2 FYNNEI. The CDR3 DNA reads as TGTGCCAGCAGGGCTGACAGGGTGCAAGGAAACACCATATATTTT. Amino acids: CASRADRVQGNTIYF.

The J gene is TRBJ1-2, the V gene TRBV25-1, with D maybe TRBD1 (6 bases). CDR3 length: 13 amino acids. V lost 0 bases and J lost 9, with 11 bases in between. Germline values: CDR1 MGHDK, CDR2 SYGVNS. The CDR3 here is CASSEYLGGRYTF. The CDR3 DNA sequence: TGTGCCAGCAGTGAATATCTCGGGGGGCGCTACACCTTC.

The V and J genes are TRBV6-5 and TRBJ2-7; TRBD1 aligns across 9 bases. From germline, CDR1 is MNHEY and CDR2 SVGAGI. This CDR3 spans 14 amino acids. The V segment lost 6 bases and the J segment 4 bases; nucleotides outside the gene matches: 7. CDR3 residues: CASRGQGSRYEQYF. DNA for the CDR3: TGTGCCAGCAGGGGACAGGGTAGTAGATACGAGCAGTACTTC.

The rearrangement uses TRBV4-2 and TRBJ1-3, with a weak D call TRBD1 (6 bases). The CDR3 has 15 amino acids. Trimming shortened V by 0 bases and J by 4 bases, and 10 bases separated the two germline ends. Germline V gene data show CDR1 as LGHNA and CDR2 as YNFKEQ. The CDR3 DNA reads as TGTGCCAGCAGCCAAGATGCGGGGGCGGGAAACACCATATATTTT. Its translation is CASSQDAGAGNTIYF.

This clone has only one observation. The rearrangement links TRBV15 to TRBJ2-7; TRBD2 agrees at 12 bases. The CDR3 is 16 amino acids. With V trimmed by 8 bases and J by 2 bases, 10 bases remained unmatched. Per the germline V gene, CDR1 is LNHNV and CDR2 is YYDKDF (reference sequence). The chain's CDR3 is CATQPRASGRAYEQYF. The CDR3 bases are TGTGCCACCCAACCGCGGGCTAGCGGGAGGGCCTACGAGCAGTACTTC.